The entry below gives a single TCR beta chain sequence along with its context. Its antigen is unknown. TCRdb reprocessed the 5' RACE reads and keeps a single row for each CDR3 protein, giving no DNA. This sample lists roughly 430,000 distinct CDR3 sequences; its ten largest clones have 7.3%. The data derive from a study of T cells expressing NK-cell markers. Findings and limits, study-wide: Whether expanded NKG2C+ T cell clones recognized HCMV stayed uncertain.

The CDR3 length is 16 residues. The V gene's germline CDR1 is MNHNS and CDR2 SASEGT. The sequence was obtained from a woman between 18 and 70 years old in good health. Sequencing input: blood T cells: a sorted CD56 or NKG2C T cell subset, CD4+ or CD8+ T cells, or bulk PBMC T cells (not recorded which). The chain employs TRBV6-1 and TRBJ2-5; TCRdb's D gene call, TRBD2, goes unchecked for lack of DNA. This CDR3 reads CASSALGLAHGETQYF.